This T cell receptor (beta chain) was obtained from a study of a mutant IDH1 vaccine in newly diagnosed glioma. On the study more broadly: Vaccinations were initiated 4-6 weeks following radiotherapy alone, or were given together with temozolomide cycles. Earlier care involved radiotherapy, temozolomide, or both, and the majority received both.

The time point was: week 11, during vaccination. In every dose of vaccine, 300 ug of mutant IDH1 20-mer peptide was given alongside topical imiquimod. Patients carried new grade 3 or 4 IDH1-mutant astrocytomas lacking nuclear ATRX. General study findings and limits: Seemingly, pseudoprogression had no relation to changes in the top peripheral T cell clonotypes.

Using immunoSEQ multiplex PCR, the repertoire was profiled, and TCRdb retains in-frame clones only, with some absent. The sample lists 50,000 to 65,000 clones, approximately 84% occurring once. Between the trimmed V and J ends, which lost 5 bases and 10 bases, there was a span of 15 bases. Germline assignment: CDR1 MGHRA and CDR2 YSYEKL. The CDR3 spans 13 residues. Concerning this clone itself: The antigen remains unidentified.

The chain uses TRBV4-1 and TRBJ2-1; no reliable D call. Sample: PBMCs, taken from a glioma patient whose treatment included an IDH1 peptide vaccine. This receptor was identified in a woman between 45 and 65 years old with glioma. CDR3 nucleotide sequence: TGCGCCAGCAGCACGCCAAGGGTGAAGGAGCAGTTCTTC. Amino acids: CASSTPRVKEQFF.